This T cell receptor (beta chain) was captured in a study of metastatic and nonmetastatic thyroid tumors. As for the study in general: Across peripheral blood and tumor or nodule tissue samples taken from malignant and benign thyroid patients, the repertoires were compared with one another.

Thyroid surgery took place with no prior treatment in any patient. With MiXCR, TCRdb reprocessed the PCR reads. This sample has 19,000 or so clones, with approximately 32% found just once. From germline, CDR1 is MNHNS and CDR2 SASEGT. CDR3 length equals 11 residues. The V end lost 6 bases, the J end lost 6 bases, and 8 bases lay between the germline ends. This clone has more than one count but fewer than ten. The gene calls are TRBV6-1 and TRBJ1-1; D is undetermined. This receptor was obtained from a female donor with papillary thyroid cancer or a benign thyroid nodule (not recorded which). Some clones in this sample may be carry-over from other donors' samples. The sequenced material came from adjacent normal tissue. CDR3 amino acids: CASRTFSEAFF. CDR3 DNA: TGTGCCAGCAGGACATTTTCTGAAGCTTTCTTT.